This passage covers 22 T cell receptor beta chains from one sample sequenced in a study of T cell responses to AZD1222 COVID-19 vaccine. The assay was immunoSEQ multiplex PCR, and TCRdb's table has in-frame clones only and misses some. The sample has about 120,000 clones; around 87% are singletons. The source material was peripheral blood, sampled on day 0 of AZD1222 vaccination. Every receptor here comes from an adult in good health.

This chain uses TRBV7-9 with TRBJ2-6; possibly TRBD1 for D (6 bases). The CDR3 is 19 residues long. In germline, CDR1 is SEHNR, CDR2 FQNEAQ (reference sequence). Trimming cost V 6 bases and J 2 bases, with 23 bases left between them. The CDR3 DNA reads TGTGCCAGCAGTAGCCACCAAGGGGGTCAATTCACTGGGGCCAACGTCCTGACTTTC. Residues: CASSSHQGGQFTGANVLTF.

This clone occurred a few times. The chain joins TRBV6-5 to TRBJ1-6; no reliable D call. Germline V gene lookup returns CDR1 MNHEY and CDR2 SVGAGI. V dropped 6 bases and J dropped 9 bases, with 9 bases sitting between them. There are 12 residues in the CDR3. The CDR3 nucleotides read TGTGCCAGCAGGAGACACGGTTCACCCCTCCACTTT. Amino acid sequence: CASRRHGSPLHF.

V is TRBV9 and J is TRBJ2-3; D remains unclear. This CDR3 has 14 amino acids. Trimming left V 1 base short and J 0 bases short, with 6 bases between. CDR1 and CDR2 from the germline V gene are SGDLS and YYNGEE. The CDR3 is CASSVRDSTDTQYF. CDR3 bases: TGTGCCAGCAGCGTAAGGGATAGCACAGATACGCAGTATTTT. The full variable domain, rest sourced from reference TRBV9 and TRBJ2-3, is DSGVTQTPKHLITATGQRVTLRCSPRSGDLSVYWYQQSLDQGLQFLIQYYNGEERAKGNILERFSAQQFPDLHSELNLSSLELGDSALYFCASSVRDSTDTQYFGPGTRLTVL.

This chain joins TRBV28 and TRBJ1-5; TRBD1 aligns across 12 bases. Germline V gene lookup returns CDR1 MDHEN and CDR2 SYDVKM. The junction had 5 bases not matched to a gene; V was cut back by 5 bases and J by 0 bases. This CDR3 region has 17 residues. The CDR3 DNA reads TGTGCCAGCAGTGGGGACAGGGGGCGAATTAGCAATCAGCCCCAGCATTTT. Protein product: CASSGDRGRISNQPQHF.

This chain joins TRBV3-1 (or the pseudogene TRBV3-2) and TRBJ2-7, with 8 bases identical to TRBD1. Losses at the gene ends were 4 bases for V and 3 bases for J; bases not matched to a gene: 5. The germline V gene encodes CDR1 LGHDT and CDR2 YNNKEL (reference sequence). This CDR3 has 14 residues. The CDR3 sequence: CASSPRQGRYEQYF. CDR3 bases: TGTGCCAGCAGCCCACGACAGGGGCGCTACGAGCAGTACTTC.

The chain employs TRBV28 and TRBJ2-7; 7 bases map to TRBD1. CDR1 is MDHEN, CDR2 SYDVKM, per germline. The CDR3 extends over 17 amino acids. J was trimmed by 2 bases and V by 3 bases; bases with no gene match: 13. Written as DNA, the CDR3 is TGTGCCAGCAGTTTGGGACAGACTCTAGCCCGCCCCTACGAGCAGTACTTC. Translated: CASSLGQTLARPYEQYF.

The chain employs TRBV5-4 and TRBJ2-5, with unresolved D. Trimming cost V 0 bases and J 2 bases, with 11 bases left between them. Germline CDR1 and CDR2: SGHNT and YYREEE (reference sequence). This CDR3 spans 15 amino acids. The CDR3 DNA is TGTGCCAGCAGCTTGGGGCTCAGCGTTCAAGAGACCCAGTACTTC. Translation gives CASSLGLSVQETQYF. The variable domain in full, with the rest retrieved from reference TRBV5-4 and TRBJ2-5, is ETGVTQSPTHLIKTRGQQVTLRCSSQSGHNTVSWYQQALGQGPQFIFQYYREEENGRGNFPPRFSGLQFPNYSSELNVNALELDDSALYLCASSLGLSVQETQYFGPGTRLLVL.

This clone was seen a single time. This chain joins TRBV9 and TRBJ2-7; 7 bases line up with TRBD2. CDR3 length: 16 amino acids. The V gene's germline CDR1 is SGDLS and CDR2 YYNGEE. The V gene end was trimmed by 3 bases and the J gene end by 2 bases; junction bases not matched to a gene: 11. The CDR3 here is CASSGGGGLQPYEQYF. The DNA for the CDR3 is TGTGCCAGCAGCGGAGGCGGGGGACTCCAGCCCTACGAGCAGTACTTC.

Only a few counts were recorded for this clone. The V call is TRBV27, the J call TRBJ1-3; D is perhaps TRBD1 (5 bases). Per the germline V gene, CDR1 is MNHEY and CDR2 is SMNVEV (reference sequence). V lost 6 bases to trimming and J lost 2 bases, with 11 bases between them. This CDR3 comprises 14 residues. The CDR3 reads CASRQGWPGNTIYF. CDR3 DNA: TGTGCCAGCAGGCAGGGTTGGCCTGGAAACACCATATATTTT.

J is TRBJ1-1 and V is TRBV5-4; D is perhaps TRBD1 (5 bases). The germline CDR1 and CDR2 sequences are SGHNT and YYREEE (reference sequence). With 0 bases removed from V and 0 bases from J, the gap between germline ends came to 9 bases. The CDR3 covers 15 residues. Here the CDR3 reads CASSLAGGLNTEAFF. In DNA form, the CDR3 reads TGTGCCAGCAGCTTGGCGGGGGGACTGAACACTGAAGCTTTCTTT.

The V and J genes are TRBV29-1 and TRBJ2-5; 8 bases line up with TRBD1. Germline trimming cut 3 bases from V and 7 bases from J; bases unmatched to any gene: 13. Germline lookup yields CDR1 SQVTM and CDR2 ANQGSEA. This CDR3 contains 15 residues. The CDR3 nucleotides read TGCAGCGTTGATATACTAGGACAGGGTAAAGGGACCCAGTACTTC. It yields the protein CSVDILGQGKGTQYF.

This clone appeared once. This chain uses TRBV28 with TRBJ1-1; 8 nucleotides align to TRBD1. The CDR3 runs to 14 residues. J lost 0 bases, V lost 4 bases, and 1 base had no gene match. The V gene's germline CDR1 is MDHEN and CDR2 SYDVKM. The CDR3 DNA reads TGTGCCAGCAGTTCGGGACAGGTGAACACTGAAGCTTTCTTT. Translation gives CASSSGQVNTEAFF.

J is TRBJ2-1 and V is TRBV6-6; the D gene is possibly TRBD2 (5 bases). The CDR3 spans 15 residues. The V gene lost 0 bases and the J gene lost 0 bases, with 6 bases spanning the gap. Germline V gene data show CDR1 as MNHNY and CDR2 as SVGAGI (reference sequence). Here the CDR3 reads CASSYSGSSYNEQFF. CDR3 bases: TGTGCCAGCAGTTACTCGGGGAGCTCCTACAATGAGCAGTTCTTC.

The rearrangement joins TRBV28 to TRBJ1-3, with D possibly TRBD1 on 6 matching bases. From germline, CDR1 is MDHEN and CDR2 SYDVKM. V lost 6 bases and J lost 4, with 13 bases in between. This CDR3 region has 14 residues. The CDR3 sequence: CASRLTGAGNTIYF. The CDR3 nucleotides are TGTGCCAGCAGGCTGACAGGTGCGGGAAACACCATATATTTT.

This sequence joins TRBV20-1 and TRBJ2-3; a possible D gene is TRBD2 (6 bases). V lost 5 bases and J lost 6, with 9 bases in between. The V gene's germline CDR1 is DFQATT and CDR2 SNEGSKA (reference sequence). The CDR3 covers 11 residues. CDR3 region: CSAGGPDTQYF. CDR3 DNA sequence: TGCAGTGCTGGAGGGCCGGATACGCAGTATTTT.

This chain connects TRBV3-1 (or the pseudogene TRBV3-2) to TRBJ2-7; D may be TRBD1 or TRBD2 (5 bases each). Germline V lookup: CDR1 LGHDT, CDR2 YNNKEL (reference sequence). The CDR3 spans 15 residues. The V gene lost 4 bases and the J gene lost 7 bases, with 20 bases spanning the gap. CDR3 in DNA: TGTGCCAGCAGCCCTTACCCCGGGGCGGGTAGGGAGCAGTACTTC. This codes for CASSPYPGAGREQYF.

This clone was picked up a small number of times. This rearrangement joins TRBV5-1 to TRBJ1-5, with D perhaps matching TRBD1 (6 bases). This CDR3 is 14 amino acids long. CDR1 SGHRS and CDR2 YFSETQ come from the germline V gene. V lost 3 bases to trimming and J lost 6 bases, with 13 bases between them. The CDR3, as DNA: TGCGCCAGCAGCTGGGACAATCTCGGTCAGCCCCAGCATTTT. Protein product: CASSWDNLGQPQHF.

The chain carries TRBV5-4 and TRBJ1-1; D is perhaps TRBD1 (5 bases). The CDR3 spans 14 residues. The germline gives CDR1 SGHNT, CDR2 YYREEE (reference sequence). Trimming pared 5 bases from V and 0 bases from J, leaving 11 bases between. The CDR3 DNA sequence: TGTGCCAGCAGTCCGGGACGGATGAACACTGAAGCTTTCTTT. Encoded protein: CASSPGRMNTEAFF.

This chain connects TRBV7-2 to TRBJ1-5; D remains ambiguous. Trimming cost V 1 base and J 6 bases, with 13 bases left between them. The CDR3 totals 15 residues. CDR1 is SGHTA and CDR2 is FQGNSA in the germline V gene. CDR3 sequence (DNA): TGTGCCAGCAGCTTAGAGAGGGAGTCAGGTCAGCCCCAGCATTTT. It encodes CASSLERESGQPQHF.

The chain employs TRBV5-1 and TRBJ2-4; D remains unclear. The V gene lost 8 bases and the J gene lost 0 bases, with 15 bases spanning the gap. The CDR3 has 15 residues. CDR1 and CDR2 from the germline V gene are SGHRS and YFSETQ. CDR3 DNA sequence: TGCGCCAGTGCACCGGCCCTCCTAGCCAAAAACATTCAGTACTTC. Protein sequence: CASAPALLAKNIQYF. Filled out from reference TRBV5-1 and TRBJ2-4, the complete variable domain reads KAGVTQTPRYLIKTRGQQVTLSCSPISGHRSVSWYQQTPGQGLQFLFEYFSETQRNKGNFPGRFSGRQFSNSRSEMNVSTLELGDSALYLCASAPALLAKNIQYFGAGTRLSVL.

This chain uses TRBV4-1 with TRBJ1-5, with 11 bases lining up with TRBD1. CDR1 MGHRA and CDR2 YSYEKL come from the germline V gene. This CDR3 region has 15 residues. V was pared by 3 bases and J by 5 bases, with 3 bases of the junction left unmatched. The CDR3 sequence is CASSQMGQGDQPQHF. The DNA for the CDR3 is TGCGCCAGCAGCCAGATGGGACAGGGGGATCAGCCCCAGCATTTT.

This CDR3 is CASSRDQYNEQFF. The CDR3 DNA reads as TGTGCCAGCAGTCGGGACCAATACAATGAGCAGTTCTTC. The V call is TRBV6-2 or TRBV6-3, the J call TRBJ2-1, with D tentatively TRBD1 or TRBD2 (5 bases each). V lost 5 bases and J 4 bases, leaving 9 bases between the germline ends. Germline V gives CDR1 MNHEY, CDR2 SVGEGT. CDR3 size: 13 residues.